This T cell receptor beta chain is drawn from a study of blood T cell repertoires in COVID-19. CDR3 length equals 15 residues. The V gene lost 0 bases and the J gene lost 5 bases, with 11 bases spanning the gap. The V gene's germline CDR1 is SGDLS and CDR2 YYNGEE. The study recruited people aged about 18 to 95 years across approximately 23 US areas. The method was immunoSEQ multiplex PCR; TCRdb's version includes in-frame clones alone and lacks a portion of them. The repertoire includes roughly 400,000 clones, nearly 90% of them detected once, and roughly 1.9% sits in the top ten. The genes are TRBV9 and TRBJ2-2; D may be TRBD1 (5 bases). This TCR derives from a woman between 40 and 50 years old with acute COVID-19. Sample: PBMCs or T cells enriched from blood (not recorded which). This CDR3 reads CASSVGQWATGELFF. The DNA for the CDR3 is TGTGCCAGCAGCGTAGGACAGTGGGCTACCGGGGAGCTGTTTTTT.